The 14 T cell receptor beta chains in this list originate from one sample, sequenced in a study of T cell responses to AZD1222 COVID-19 vaccine listed by TCRdb under 2021. Read against the paper, the sample's time point label means: about 28 days (+/-7) after the second vaccine dose. Libraries came from the immunoSEQ multiplex PCR assay. TCRdb took over this immuneACCESS table, retaining in-frame rearrangements with V and J assigned. Such tables are incomplete; in checked studies, under half of the missing clones stem from an unresolved V gene, and the remainder is unexplained. The sample data list roughly 140,000 clones, and roughly 90% of these were observed just once. 2.5% to 3.5% of the sample belongs to the ten largest clones. This specimen consisted of peripheral blood, obtained 28 days after the second AZD1222 dose. These receptors originate from an adult who received the AZD1222 COVID-19 vaccine.

The rearrangement joins TRBV24-1 to TRBJ1-5; D ambiguous. From germline, CDR1 is KGHDR and CDR2 SFDVKD. V dropped 5 bases and J dropped 7 bases, with 8 bases sitting between them. The length of the CDR3 is 12 residues. CDR3: CATSGEGQPQHF. Written as DNA, the CDR3 is TGTGCCACCAGTGGGGAGGGACAGCCCCAGCATTTT.

The chain carries TRBV9 and TRBJ1-1; D is perhaps TRBD1 (5 bases). CDR1 and CDR2 from the germline V gene are SGDLS and YYNGEE. This CDR3 comprises 13 residues. The V end was cut by 0 bases, the J end by 7 bases, with 10 bases between. The CDR3, as DNA: TGTGCCAGCAGCGTAGAACAGGCCGGTGAAGCTTTCTTT. It encodes CASSVEQAGEAFF.

The chain employs TRBV7-9 and TRBJ1-2, with 8 bases that match TRBD1. Germline values: CDR1 SEHNR, CDR2 FQNEAQ (reference sequence). The CDR3 extends over 13 amino acids. Trimming took 4 bases from V and 7 from J; bases not matched to a gene: 5. The CDR3 loop reads CASSSRGRVGYTF. DNA for the CDR3: TGTGCCAGCAGCTCCAGGGGGCGCGTTGGCTACACCTTC.

The chain is built from TRBV19 and TRBJ1-2; D remains ambiguous. Germline-derived CDR1 and CDR2 are LNHDA and SQIVND (reference sequence). The CDR3 runs 12 residues. Trimming took off 7 bases at V and 6 bases at J, with 12 bases between the two ends. CDR3 nucleotides: TGTGCCAGTACCACACCCCCCCATGGCTACACCTTC. Protein: CASTTPPHGYTF.

This sequence joins TRBV10-3 and TRBJ1-1; D is possibly TRBD1 (6 bases). V gave up 10 bases and J gave up 5 bases, with 14 bases separating them. The CDR3 is 12 residues long. Germline-derived CDR1 and CDR2 are ENHRY and SYGVKD. This CDR3 is CANGGQPTEAFF. CDR3 nucleotide sequence: TGTGCCAACGGAGGACAGCCGACTGAAGCTTTCTTT.

This chain's CDR3 is CAWSGLGRIAYEQYF. CDR3 nucleotides: TGTGCCTGGAGCGGTTTGGGACGGATCGCCTACGAGCAGTACTTC. The chain joins TRBV30 to TRBJ2-7; D possibly matches TRBD1 or TRBD2 (5 bases each). Germline CDR1 is GTSNPN and CDR2 is SVGIG (reference sequence). The CDR3 loop spans 15 amino acids. V shed 3 bases and J shed 2 bases, with 17 bases lying between them.

The rearrangement joins TRBV10-3 to TRBJ1-2; TRBD1 matches 8 bases. The CDR3 is 16 residues long. The V gene's germline CDR1 is ENHRY and CDR2 SYGVKD. With 10 bases clipped from V and 4 bases from J, the junction kept 17 bases outside the gene matches. CDR3: CATEVGQGGWAYGYTF. CDR3 bases: TGTGCCACCGAGGTCGGACAGGGCGGTTGGGCCTATGGCTACACCTTC.

There are a few counts of this clone. The gene calls are TRBV25-1 and TRBJ2-5; 7 bases fit TRBD1. This CDR3 region has 14 residues. Germline CDR1 reads MGHDK; CDR2 reads SYGVNS. After removal of 5 bases from V and 2 bases from J, the junction contained 5 bases not matched to a gene. CDR3 residues: CASSPGQPQETQYF. The CDR3 DNA sequence: TGTGCCAGCAGTCCGGGACAGCCTCAAGAGACCCAGTACTTC.

The genes are TRBV2 and TRBJ2-5, with D perhaps matching TRBD1 (5 bases). The CDR3 totals 13 residues. Germline lookup yields CDR1 SNHLY and CDR2 FYNNEI. With 7 bases removed from V and 5 bases from J, the gap between germline ends came to 14 bases. The CDR3 here is CASTPRARETQYF. The CDR3 coding sequence is TGTGCCAGCACCCCCAGGGCACGGGAGACCCAGTACTTC.

The chain is built from TRBV28 and TRBJ1-2, with a tentative D call TRBD1 (6 bases). CDR3 length: 15 amino acids. Trimming cost V 7 bases and J 2 bases, with 17 bases left between them. In germline, CDR1 is MDHEN, CDR2 SYDVKM. CDR3 amino acids: CASNIQGSINYGYTF. CDR3 sequence (DNA): TGTGCCAGCAACATACAGGGTAGTATCAACTATGGCTACACCTTC.

The chain couples TRBV3-1 (or the pseudogene TRBV3-2) to TRBJ1-2; D perhaps matches TRBD1 (5 bases). Trimming cost V 1 base and J 7 bases, with 13 bases left between them. Germline CDR1 LGHDT, CDR2 YNNKEL (reference sequence). This CDR3 is 14 amino acids long. In DNA form, the CDR3 reads TGTGCCAGCAGCCAAGTTATCGGGGGAGGTGGCTACACCTTC. This gives the protein CASSQVIGGGGYTF.

The rearrangement links TRBV5-1 to TRBJ2-2, with D possibly being TRBD2 (6 bases). V lost 1 base, J lost 2 bases, and 15 bases lay in between. This CDR3 contains 17 residues. Germline CDR1 reads SGHRS; CDR2 reads YFSETQ. The CDR3 protein is CASSLTSPRLNTGELFF. The DNA for the CDR3 is TGCGCCAGCAGCTTGACTAGCCCTAGACTTAACACCGGGGAGCTGTTTTTT.

This rearrangement joins TRBV12-3 or TRBV12-4 to TRBJ2-1; TRBD2 is a possible D gene (6 bases). The V gene lost 6 bases and the J gene lost 9 bases, with 12 bases spanning the gap. The CDR3 runs to 12 residues. Here the CDR3 reads CASRQTSSEQFF. CDR3 nucleotide sequence: TGTGCCAGCAGGCAGACTAGTAGTGAGCAGTTCTTC.

The chain employs TRBV19 and TRBJ1-5, with 7 bases that match TRBD1. CDR3 length equals 12 residues. Looked up from germline, CDR1 is LNHDA and CDR2 is SQIVND (reference sequence). The junction had 3 bases not matched to a gene; V was cut back by 8 bases and J by 5 bases. The CDR3 loop reads CASGDRDQPQHF. CDR3 nucleotide sequence: TGTGCCAGTGGGGACAGAGATCAGCCCCAGCATTTT.